This T cell receptor beta chain came from a study of cytomegalovirus exposure and HLA in healthy donors. The PCR made use of 60 Vbeta and 13 Jbeta primers. The repertoire was sequenced with immunoSEQ multiplex PCR; TCRdb's copy has only in-frame clones and lacks some. This table holds about 190,000 clones, more than 75% found once. This clone occurred a few times. The CDR3 has 14 residues. The V and J ends lost 5 bases and 6 bases respectively, with 16 bases between them. Looked up from germline, CDR1 is SEHNR and CDR2 is FQNEAQ (reference sequence). This TCR derives from a man aged 25-45 years in good health and CMV-seronegative. The chain couples TRBV7-9 to TRBJ1-1, with D tentatively TRBD1 (6 bases). Source material: PBMCs. This CDR3 reads CASSPPGTHPEAFF. CDR3 nucleotide sequence: TGTGCCAGCAGCCCTCCCGGGACACATCCTGAAGCTTTCTTT.